These 23 T cell receptor beta chains originate from one sample sequenced in a study of blood T cells in healthy people across ages (dated by TCRdb to the mid-2010s). Libraries were prepared through 5' RACE. The listed sequencing device is Illumina HiSeq 2500. The second PCR ran for about 6 to 11 cycles and used a J-beta primer mix along with a sample-barcoded 5' primer. TCRdb passed the public sequencing reads through fastp at Q25 and MiXCR, retaining productive beta sequences. CDR3 protein duplicates are merged, each entry listing the most common genes and DNA. This sample holds 730,000 or so distinct CDR3 sequences; roughly 45% were observed only once. Of the sample, 20% to 25% is held by the ten largest clones. The sample was blood. Receptor source: a woman in her sixties or seventies in good health.

The rearrangement links TRBV5-4 to TRBJ2-2; the D call may be TRBD1 or TRBD2 (5 bases each). Germline lookup yields CDR1 SGHNT and CDR2 YYREEE (reference sequence). This CDR3 has 17 residues. Trimming shortened V by 2 bases and J by 1 base, and 15 bases separated the two germline ends. DNA of the CDR3: TGTGCCAGCAGCTTCACCGCCGGGACGGTGAACACCGGGGAGCTGTTTTTT. Translated, it gives CASSFTAGTVNTGELFF.

V and J are TRBV28 and TRBJ2-5, with unresolved D. Germline V gene lookup returns CDR1 MDHEN and CDR2 SYDVKM. This CDR3 is 12 amino acids long. The V end was cut by 5 bases, the J end by 5 bases, with 9 bases between. The CDR3 here is CASSHPSETQYF. CDR3 coding DNA: TGTGCCAGCAGTCACCCCTCGGAGACCCAGTACTTC. Using reference TRBV28 and TRBJ2-5 for the parts outside the CDR3, the full variable domain is DVKVTQSSRYLVKRTGEKVFLECVQDMDHENMFWYRQDPGLGLRLIYFSYDVKMKEKGDIPEGYSVSREKKERFSLILESASTNQTSMYLCASSHPSETQYFGPGTRLLVL.

This rearrangement joins TRBV12-3 or TRBV12-4 to TRBJ1-1; D call uncertain. The CDR3 is made up of 13 amino acids. Between the trimmed V and J ends, which lost 7 bases and 0 bases, there was a span of 9 bases. This CDR3 is CASTVYMNTEAFF. The CDR3, as DNA: TGTGCCAGCACCGTCTACATGAACACTGAAGCTTTCTTT.

The chain links TRBV3-1 to TRBJ2-7; the D is unclear. Looked up from germline, CDR1 is LGHDT and CDR2 is YNNKEL (reference sequence). The CDR3 is made up of 11 amino acids. Trimming stripped 2 bases from V and 7 bases from J, with 6 bases between. The CDR3 coding sequence is TGTGCCAGCAGCCAAACGTGGGAGCAGTACTTC. Translation gives CASSQTWEQYF.

V is TRBV20-1 and J is TRBJ2-4; 11 bases fit TRBD2. The DNA end is more similar to TRBJ2-7, so the J call may be wrong. From germline, CDR1 is DFQATT and CDR2 SNEGSKA (reference sequence). The CDR3 spans 15 residues. For the CDR3, the DNA is TGCAGTGCTAGAGATAGGAGGACTAGCGGGTACGAGCAGTACTTC. This gives the protein CSARDRRTSGYEQYF.

This sequence joins TRBV20-1 and TRBJ2-7; possible D gene TRBD2, 5 bases. The CDR3 contains 13 residues. V dropped 7 bases and J dropped 0 bases, with 13 bases sitting between them. The germline CDR1 and CDR2 sequences are DFQATT and SNEGSKA (reference sequence). This CDR3 reads CSVRRESSYEQYF. DNA for the CDR3: TGCAGTGTGCGCCGGGAAAGCTCCTACGAGCAGTACTTC.

CDR3 protein: CASSHSPGAQETQYF. The CDR3 nucleotides are TGTGCCAGCAGCCACAGTCCGGGGGCCCAAGAGACCCAGTACTTC. The genes are TRBV3-1 and TRBJ2-5; perhaps D is TRBD1 or TRBD2 (6 bases each). Trimming stripped 3 bases from V and 1 base from J, with 12 bases between. Germline loops: CDR1 LGHDT, CDR2 YNNKEL (reference sequence). This CDR3 comprises 15 residues.

This clonotype was seen ten or more times. J is TRBJ1-2 and V is TRBV5-6; D gene ambiguous. The CDR3 contains 14 residues. In germline, CDR1 is SGHDT, CDR2 YYEEEE. The V end lost 0 bases, the J end lost 0 bases, and 6 bases lay between the germline ends. CDR3 sequence reads: CASSLGSSNYGYTF. CDR3 nucleotide sequence: TGTGCCAGCAGCTTGGGTAGCTCTAACTATGGCTACACCTTC.

The chain employs TRBV7-9 and TRBJ2-5, with D possibly matching TRBD2 (5 bases). The tail of the sequence fits TRBJ2-7 better, so the J call may be wrong. Germline V CDR1 and CDR2: SEHNR, FQNEAQ (reference sequence). The CDR3 extends over 16 amino acids. In nucleotides, the CDR3 is TGTGCCAGCAGCTTAAGGGCTAGCAGGCCCTCCTACGAGCAGTACTTC. Residues: CASSLRASRPSYEQYF.

V gene TRBV6-2 or TRBV6-3 combines with J gene TRBJ2-3; 8 bases are a match to TRBD2. V dropped 0 bases and J dropped 2; count of bases not matched to a gene: 10. The CDR3 has 18 amino acids. Germline V lookup: CDR1 MNHEY, CDR2 SVGEGT. Written as DNA, the CDR3 is TGTGCCAGCAGTTACTCGAATCGAGTCGGGAGGGCCACAGATACGCAGTATTTT. This translates into CASSYSNRVGRATDTQYF.

This clonotype appeared a few times. This chain uses TRBV11-3 with TRBJ2-3; D could derive from TRBD1 or TRBD2 (5 bases each). Germline values: CDR1 SGHNT, CDR2 YENEEA. V was clipped by 3 bases and J by 3 bases, with 10 bases between them. The CDR3 spans 14 residues. CDR3: CASSFRGHTDTQYF. CDR3 in DNA: TGTGCCAGCAGCTTCCGGGGCCATACAGATACGCAGTATTTT.

The sample holds many counts of this clonotype. V and J are TRBV29-1 and TRBJ2-1, with TRBD1 matching over 9 bases. V gave up 7 bases and J gave up 7 bases; unmatched junction bases: 8. Germline V lookup: CDR1 SQVTM, CDR2 ANQGSEA. This CDR3 has 13 amino acids. This chain's CDR3 is CSGGTGTGNEQFF. DNA for the CDR3: TGCAGCGGCGGGACAGGGACTGGAAATGAGCAGTTCTTC.

The chain combines TRBV6-2 or TRBV6-3 with TRBJ2-7; no clear D. The J call may not be correct, given that the DNA end is closer to TRBJ2-5. From germline, CDR1 is MNHEY and CDR2 SVGEGT. The CDR3 runs to 12 residues. DNA for the CDR3: TGTGCCAGCAGTTTGGTTGACGGGACCCAGTACTTC. Encoded protein: CASSLVDGTQYF.

The chain employs TRBV24-1 and TRBJ2-1; the D gene is possibly TRBD1 (6 bases). The V end was cut by 6 bases, the J end by 8 bases, with 16 bases between. This CDR3 comprises 14 residues. CDR1 is KGHDR, CDR2 SFDVKD, per germline. CDR3 in DNA: TGTGCCACCAGTCGACAGGCCCCGGGGCATGAGCAGTTCTTC. Amino acid sequence: CATSRQAPGHEQFF.

This clonotype was seen just once. This chain links TRBV6-2 or TRBV6-3 with TRBJ2-3, with a tentative D call TRBD2 (6 bases). The CDR3 is 14 amino acids. CDR1 is MNHEY, CDR2 SVGEGT, per germline. Deletions cut 5 bases from V and 6 bases from J, with 15 bases between. CDR3 in DNA: TGTGCCAGCAGTCTTTATTCGGGAGTCGATACGCAGTATTTT. As protein: CASSLYSGVDTQYF.

As for this clonotype: This may be a read error: a much more frequent sequence differs by one nucleotide. The chain has TRBV3-1 and TRBJ2-1, with 7 bases fitting TRBD2. The last part of the DNA fits TRBJ2-7 better; the J call may be wrong. This CDR3 is built from 15 residues. Germline CDR1 is LGHDT and CDR2 is YNNKEL (reference sequence). Here the CDR3 reads CASSQYGTTDNEQYF. Written as DNA, the CDR3 is TGTGCCAGCAGCCAATATGGGACTACCGACAATGAGCAGTACTTC.

This clonotype turned up a few times. This chain connects TRBV20-1 to TRBJ2-7; perhaps TRBD2 as D (6 bases). Germline V CDR1 and CDR2: DFQATT, SNEGSKA (reference sequence). This CDR3 has 13 amino acids. Trimming pared 2 bases from V and 2 bases from J, leaving 10 bases between. The CDR3 nucleotides read TGCAGTGCTAGACGGGACTCCCCCTACGAGCAGTACTTC. Translating it yields CSARRDSPYEQYF.

The rearrangement joins TRBV5-6 to TRBJ1-1; D call uncertain. Germline loops: CDR1 SGHDT, CDR2 YYEEEE. The germline V and J ends were trimmed by 1 base and 3 bases, with 13 bases remaining between them. The CDR3 is made up of 15 amino acids. This CDR3 reads CASSLSSAAHTEAFF. The CDR3 nucleotides read TGTGCCAGCAGCTTGTCCTCGGCAGCCCACACTGAAGCTTTCTTT.

This clonotype has more than one count but fewer than ten. The rearrangement joins TRBV7-9 to TRBJ2-1; a possible D gene is TRBD1 (6 bases). The length of the CDR3 is 16 residues. The germline gives CDR1 SEHNR, CDR2 FQNEAQ (reference sequence). V lost 5 bases and J 11 bases, leaving 25 bases between the germline ends. CDR3 in amino acids: CASSPTSGTGTMKQFF. The CDR3 DNA follows: TGTGCCAGCAGCCCAACATCCGGGACGGGGACAATGAAGCAGTTCTTC.

This clonotype has more than one count but fewer than ten. V and J are TRBV9 and TRBJ2-7; D possibly matches TRBD1 or TRBD2 (6 bases each). The CDR3 consists of 15 residues. The V and J ends lost 4 bases and 0 bases respectively, with 14 bases between them. The V gene's germline CDR1 is SGDLS and CDR2 YYNGEE. CDR3 protein: CASSKGGFGSYEQYF. CDR3 in DNA: TGTGCCAGCAGCAAGGGGGGTTTTGGCTCCTACGAGCAGTACTTC.

The chain joins TRBV25-1 to TRBJ1-4, with TRBD1 as a possible D gene (6 bases). The CDR3 extends over 15 amino acids. Germline V gene sequence: CDR1 MGHDK, CDR2 SYGVNS. V lost 5 bases and J 3 bases, leaving 13 bases between the germline ends. The CDR3 region is CASSPGQSANEKLFF. CDR3 sequence (DNA): TGTGCCAGCAGTCCAGGACAGTCGGCTAATGAAAAACTGTTTTTT.

The chain uses TRBV7-2 and TRBJ2-1, with a weak D call TRBD2 (6 bases). CDR3 length: 18 residues. Trimming cost V 6 bases and J 1 base, with 22 bases left between them. Germline values: CDR1 SGHTA, CDR2 FQGNSA. For the CDR3, the DNA is TGTGCCAGCAGTCGAATGCCCATTAGCGGCGAATCCTACAATGAGCAGTTCTTC. As protein: CASSRMPISGESYNEQFF.

The CDR3 region is CAWAGNGGAYEQFF. For the CDR3, the DNA is TGTGCCTGGGCAGGTAACGGGGGGGCATATGAGCAGTTCTTC. This sequence joins TRBV30 and TRBJ2-1; TRBD2 aligns across 8 bases. The CDR3 runs 14 residues. With V trimmed by 5 bases and J by 8 bases, 11 bases remained unmatched. Germline V lookup: CDR1 GTSNPN, CDR2 SVGIG (reference sequence). The entire variable domain, with the rest obtained from reference TRBV30 and TRBJ2-1, is as follows: SQTIHQWPATLVQPVGSPLSLECTVEGTSNPNLYWYRQAAGRGLQLLFYSVGIGQISSEVPQNLSASRPQDRQFILSSKKLLLSDSGFYLCAWAGNGGAYEQFFGPGTRLTVL.